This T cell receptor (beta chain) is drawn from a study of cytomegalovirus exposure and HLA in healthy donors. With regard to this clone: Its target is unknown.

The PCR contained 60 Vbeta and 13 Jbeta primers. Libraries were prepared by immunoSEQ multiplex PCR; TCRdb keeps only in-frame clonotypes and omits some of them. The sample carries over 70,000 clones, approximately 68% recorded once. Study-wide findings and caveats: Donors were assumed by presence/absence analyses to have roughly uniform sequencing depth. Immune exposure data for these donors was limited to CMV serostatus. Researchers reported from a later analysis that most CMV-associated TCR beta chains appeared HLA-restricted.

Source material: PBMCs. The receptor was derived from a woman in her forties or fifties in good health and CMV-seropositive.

In DNA form, the CDR3 reads TGTGCCAGCAGTGTGGGCTCGAGACAGCCCCAGCATTTT. Translation gives CASSVGSRQPQHF. The chain employs TRBV2 and TRBJ1-5, with D hard to call. Germline V CDR1 and CDR2: SNHLY, FYNNEI. The CDR3 has 13 residues. Deletions cut 4 bases from V and 7 bases from J, with 11 bases between.